A single sample is the source of the 19 T cell receptor beta chains below, sequenced in a study of blood T cell repertoires in COVID-19. Clones were sequenced by immunoSEQ multiplex PCR, and TCRdb holds only the in-frame ones, with some missing. Here the sample spans about 300,000 clones, 70% to 90% being singletons. The sample taken for sequencing was peripheral blood. The receptor set was obtained from a woman in her 50s with COVID-19, enrolled during active disease.

The chain recombines TRBV6-5 with TRBJ2-5; a possible D gene is TRBD2 (5 bases). V was pared by 0 bases and J by 4 bases, with 15 bases between. The CDR3 runs to 16 residues. Per germline, CDR1 MNHEY and CDR2 SVGAGI. In nucleotides, the CDR3 is TGTGCCAGCAGTTACTCACCTCGGGGAGAAGGAGAGACCCAGTACTTC. Protein sequence: CASSYSPRGEGETQYF.

The chain joins TRBV11-2 to TRBJ2-7; 10 nucleotides agree with TRBD2. Germline V lookup: CDR1 SGHAT, CDR2 FQNNGV. Trimming removed 5 bases from V and 3 bases from J; junction bases left unmatched: 7. The CDR3 is 15 residues long. CDR3 amino acids: CASSATSGKDYEQYF. In DNA form, the CDR3 reads TGTGCCAGCAGCGCCACTAGCGGGAAAGACTACGAGCAGTACTTC.

This chain uses TRBV2 with TRBJ1-5; D gene uncertain. With 6 bases removed from V and 0 bases from J, the gap between germline ends came to 9 bases. Germline assignment: CDR1 SNHLY and CDR2 FYNNEI. The CDR3 covers 14 residues. The CDR3 nucleotides are TGTGCCAGCAGACGGGTCCCTAGCAATCAGCCCCAGCATTTT. Its translation is CASRRVPSNQPQHF.

The table lists this clone with a count of one. The chain recombines TRBV11-3 with TRBJ1-6; D unclear. The CDR3 contains 14 residues. The germline gives CDR1 SGHNT, CDR2 YENEEA. V was shortened by 0 bases and J by 10 bases, with 10 bases between the two germline ends. The CDR3 DNA reads as TGTGCCAGCAGCTTAGAGATGGGTAGCTCACCCCTCCACTTT. It yields the protein CASSLEMGSSPLHF.

This clone appeared once. V is TRBV19 and J is TRBJ1-5, with 11 bases aligning to TRBD1. Per the germline V gene, CDR1 is LNHDA and CDR2 is SQIVND (reference sequence). V was clipped by 4 bases and J by 1 base; unmatched bases: 9. The CDR3 covers 18 residues. The CDR3 nucleotides are TGTGCCAGTAGTACCCGGGACAGGGGGGTTCGGAGCAATCAGCCCCAGCATTTT. It is translated as CASSTRDRGVRSNQPQHF.

This chain links TRBV15 with TRBJ2-5, with 15 bases identical to TRBD2. CDR1 and CDR2 (germline): LNHNV, YYDKDF (reference sequence). The CDR3 sequence is 17 residues long. V was clipped by 4 bases and J by 5 bases; unmatched bases: 8. The CDR3 DNA reads as TGTGCCACCAGCAAGGGACTAGCGGGAGGACCTCGGGAGACCCAGTACTTC. Its translation: CATSKGLAGGPRETQYF.

This chain joins TRBV18 and TRBJ2-1, with 10 positions matching TRBD1. Trimming at V came to 2 bases and at J to 7 bases, leaving 8 bases not matched to a gene. Germline CDR1 reads KGHSH; CDR2 reads LQKENI. This CDR3 comprises 16 residues. CDR3 region: CASSPSPGQGSNEQFF. CDR3 coding DNA: TGTGCCAGCTCACCAAGCCCGGGACAGGGGTCGAATGAGCAGTTCTTC.

The J gene is TRBJ2-5, the V gene TRBV20-1, with D possibly TRBD2 on 5 matching bases. CDR1 and CDR2 (germline): DFQATT, SNEGSKA (reference sequence). The CDR3 runs to 13 residues. Trimming removed 3 bases at V and 0 bases at J, with 8 bases between. CDR3 nucleotide sequence: TGCAGTGCTAGTAATAGCGACCAAGAGACCCAGTACTTC. Amino acids: CSASNSDQETQYF.

About this clone: One junction end does not reproduce the germline sequence, and a read error may be involved. The genes are TRBV7-7 and TRBJ2-5; 7 bases fit TRBD1. This CDR3 has 13 amino acids. Per germline, CDR1 SSHAT and CDR2 FNYEAQ (reference sequence). The CDR3 DNA is TGTGCTAGCAGCCTGGGACAGAGGGAGACCCAGTACTTC. The encoded protein is CASSLGQRETQYF. The entire variable domain, with the rest obtained from reference TRBV7-7 and TRBJ2-5, is as follows: GAGVSQSPRYKVTKRGQDVTLRCDPISSHATLYWYQQALGQGPEFLTYFNYEAQPDKSGLPSDRFSAERPEGSISTLTIQRTEQRDSAMYRCASSLGQRETQYFGPGTRLLVL.

This clone was observed a single time. The chain couples TRBV5-1 to TRBJ2-7; no reliable D call. CDR3 length: 16 amino acids. The germline V gene encodes CDR1 SGHRS and CDR2 YFSETQ. Deletions cut 0 bases from V and 2 bases from J, with 15 bases between. CDR3 DNA: TGCGCCAGCAGCTTGGCAGGCTCCCAAACCACCTACGAGCAGTACTTC. Its translation is CASSLAGSQTTYEQYF.

This chain links TRBV5-1 with TRBJ2-5; 9 bases agree with TRBD1. J was trimmed by 9 bases and V by 0 bases; bases with no gene match: 9. CDR3 length: 15 residues. Germline assignment: CDR1 SGHRS and CDR2 YFSETQ. The CDR3 nucleotides read TGCGCCAGCAGCTTGGAACCGGGACAGGGTTGGGCCCAGTACTTC. This translates into CASSLEPGQGWAQYF.

V gene TRBV19 combines with J gene TRBJ1-5, with D possibly TRBD1 on 5 matching bases. CDR1 is LNHDA, CDR2 SQIVND, per germline (reference sequence). V dropped 2 bases and J dropped 2 bases, with 13 bases sitting between them. CDR3 length: 16 amino acids. For the CDR3, the DNA is TGTGCCAGTAGTATATATAGGGGCGTAGGCAATCAGCCCCAGCATTTT. Protein sequence: CASSIYRGVGNQPQHF.

The CDR3 DNA sequence: TGTGCCACCAGCAGAGAGAAGGTAGCGGGAGGGCCCTACGAGCAGTACTTC. Translating gives CATSREKVAGGPYEQYF. The rearrangement joins TRBV15 to TRBJ2-7, with 11 bases aligning to TRBD2. Germline V gene lookup returns CDR1 LNHNV and CDR2 YYDKDF (reference sequence). V shed 0 bases and J 2 bases; nucleotides not matched to a gene: 6. This CDR3 is built from 17 residues.

The chain is built from TRBV6-5 and TRBJ2-7; 9 nucleotides align to TRBD1. From germline, CDR1 is MNHEY and CDR2 SVGAGI. The CDR3 length is 16 residues. The ends lost 2 bases at V and 2 bases at J; junction bases unmatched: 7. The CDR3 nucleotides are TGTGCCAGCAGTTACCCCTGGACAGGGGATCCCTACGAGCAGTACTTC. Translated, it gives CASSYPWTGDPYEQYF.

The chain couples TRBV10-3 to TRBJ2-5; 9 bases are a match to TRBD2. The CDR3 is 13 amino acids. CDR1 is ENHRY and CDR2 is SYGVKD in the germline V gene. With 10 bases clipped from V and 1 base from J, the junction kept 4 bases outside the gene matches. The CDR3 loop reads CATQAGGQETQYF. DNA for the CDR3: TGTGCCACCCAAGCGGGAGGCCAAGAGACCCAGTACTTC.

This chain joins TRBV30 and TRBJ2-7; 7 nucleotides line up with TRBD1. The V gene's germline CDR1 is GTSNPN and CDR2 SVGIG (reference sequence). The CDR3 extends over 15 amino acids. V shed 2 bases, J shed 3 bases, and the junction held 10 bases outside the gene matches. Here the CDR3 reads CAWSRGLAYNYEQYF. The CDR3 region has the DNA TGTGCCTGGAGTAGGGGGCTAGCTTATAACTACGAGCAGTACTTC.

The count of this clone is one. The genes are TRBV19 and TRBJ2-1, with 10 bases that match TRBD1. The length of the CDR3 is 15 residues. V dropped 4 bases and J dropped 3; count of bases not matched to a gene: 3. Looked up from germline, CDR1 is LNHDA and CDR2 is SQIVND (reference sequence). The CDR3 DNA sequence: TGTGCCAGTAGTAAGGACAGGGGGTACTACAATGAGCAGTTCTTC. Protein product: CASSKDRGYYNEQFF.

The gene calls are TRBV2 and TRBJ2-7; D remains unclear. The germline CDR1 and CDR2 sequences are SNHLY and FYNNEI. The CDR3 extends over 14 amino acids. The ends were cut back, 3 bases at V and 4 bases at J, with 13 bases in the middle. CDR3 amino acids: CASSDPLREYEQYF. CDR3 in DNA: TGTGCCAGCAGTGATCCCTTGCGAGAGTACGAGCAGTACTTC.

The J gene is TRBJ2-2, the V gene TRBV4-2; D ambiguous. The CDR3 is made up of 14 amino acids. Trimming took 1 base from V and 1 from J, leaving 4 bases between them. Germline values: CDR1 LGHNA, CDR2 YNFKEQ. The CDR3 loop reads CASSQVLNTGELFF. CDR3 nucleotides: TGTGCCAGCAGCCAAGTCCTGAACACCGGGGAGCTGTTTTTT.